Presented here are 10 T cell receptor beta chains from one specimen sequenced in a study of blood T cells in healthy people across ages (dated by TCRdb to 2014 to 2015). The library was generated by 5' RACE. Sequencing was performed on an Illumina HiSeq 2500. The second PCR ran for roughly 7 to 11 cycles and used a J-beta primer mix along with a sample-barcoded 5' primer. TCRdb redid the processing of the public reads, applying fastp at Q25 and MiXCR, and retained in-frame beta chains. Rows are unified per CDR3 protein, each entry keeping the most common DNA and genes. The sample records around 580,000 distinct CDR3 sequences, 40% to 50% of which are singletons. The top ten hold around 25% of the sample. Sequencing input: blood. Every receptor here comes from an elderly man in good health.

V and J are TRBV5-1 and TRBJ1-1; 8 bases match TRBD1. V shed 1 base and J 3 bases; nucleotides not matched to a gene: 5. Germline V gives CDR1 SGHRS, CDR2 YFSETQ. This CDR3 is 15 amino acids long. Here the CDR3 DNA reads TGCGCCAGCAGCTTGAGGACAGGGTTGGACACTGAAGCTTTCTTT. This codes for CASSLRTGLDTEAFF.

The V call is TRBV20-1, the J call TRBJ2-7; 7 nucleotides agree with TRBD2. Trimming took 0 bases from V and 2 from J; bases not matched to a gene: 4. Germline assignment: CDR1 DFQATT and CDR2 SNEGSKA (reference sequence). CDR3 length: 14 amino acids. The CDR3: CSARDPGGPYEQYF. The CDR3 DNA sequence: TGCAGTGCTAGAGACCCGGGGGGACCCTACGAGCAGTACTTC.

In this sample, this clonotype turned up a few times. V is TRBV7-9 and J is TRBJ2-5, with TRBD1 matching 8 bases. Looked up from germline, CDR1 is SEHNR and CDR2 is FQNEAQ (reference sequence). The CDR3 totals 15 residues. Germline trimming cut 4 bases from V and 5 bases from J; bases unmatched to any gene: 9. CDR3 region: CASSSMGRQGETQYF. In DNA, the CDR3 is TGTGCCAGCAGCTCAATGGGAAGACAGGGGGAGACCCAGTACTTC. The whole variable domain, remainder taken from reference TRBV7-9 and TRBJ2-5, is DTGVSQNPRHKITKRGQNVTFRCDPISEHNRLYWYRQTLGQGPEFLTYFQNEAQLEKSRLLSDRFSAERPKGSFSTLEIQRTEQGDSAMYLCASSSMGRQGETQYFGPGTRLLVL.

The chain is built from TRBV6-5 and TRBJ1-1; TRBD1 aligns across 10 bases. The germline V gene has CDR1 MNHEY and CDR2 SVGAGI. J gave up 6 bases and V 5 bases, and 12 bases lay outside the gene matches. The CDR3 length is 16 residues. The CDR3 DNA is TGTGCCAGCAGTCACCCCTTCGGGACAGGGGCCCCTGAAGCTTTCTTT. Amino acids: CASSHPFGTGAPEAFF.

V and J are TRBV20-1 and TRBJ2-4; 10 bases agree with TRBD2. Germline lookup yields CDR1 DFQATT and CDR2 SNEGSKA (reference sequence). The length of the CDR3 is 15 residues. The J segment lost 0 bases and the V segment lost 5 bases, leaving 4 bases of the junction unmatched. The CDR3: CSAETSGIAKNIQYF. As DNA, the CDR3 is TGCAGTGCTGAAACTAGCGGGATAGCCAAAAACATTCAGTACTTC.

Only a few counts were recorded for this clonotype. The CDR3 region is CAITSGGDNSPLHF. The DNA for the CDR3 is TGTGCCATCACATCGGGGGGAGACAATTCACCCCTCCACTTT. V gene TRBV10-3 combines with J gene TRBJ1-6, with D tentatively TRBD1 (5 bases). Germline CDR1 reads ENHRY; CDR2 reads SYGVKD. The V gene lost 7 bases and the J gene lost 7 bases, with 14 bases spanning the gap. The CDR3 has 14 residues.

Ten or more counts support this clonotype. The genes are TRBV4-2 and TRBJ1-6, with D maybe TRBD1 (6 bases). This CDR3 is built from 16 residues. Germline lookup yields CDR1 LGHNA and CDR2 YNFKEQ. V lost 2 bases and J lost 0, with 8 bases in between. CDR3 region: CASSQSGDSYNSPLHF. CDR3 bases: TGTGCCAGCAGCCAATCAGGGGACTCCTATAATTCACCCCTCCACTTT.

This clonotype was picked up a small number of times. This rearrangement joins TRBV29-1 to TRBJ2-2; no reliable D call. Germline V gene lookup returns CDR1 SQVTM and CDR2 ANQGSEA. This CDR3 comprises 13 residues. V lost 1 base to trimming and J lost 8 bases, with 11 bases between them. The CDR3 loop is CSVEGPFSGELFF. The CDR3 nucleotides read TGCAGCGTTGAAGGCCCATTTTCGGGGGAGCTGTTTTTT.

The chain recombines TRBV29-1 with TRBJ2-4; 7 bases map to TRBD1. The CDR3 is 15 amino acids. V shed 4 bases and J 2 bases; nucleotides not matched to a gene: 8. Germline V gives CDR1 SQVTM, CDR2 ANQGSEA. The CDR3 is CSVVGPDRSKNIQYF. In DNA form, the CDR3 reads TGCAGCGTTGTCGGTCCGGACAGGTCCAAAAACATTCAGTACTTC.

This clonotype was seen many times. V gene TRBV6-6 combines with J gene TRBJ1-4; 8 nucleotides match TRBD1. The CDR3 loop spans 14 amino acids. Trimming took 7 bases from V and 8 from J; bases not matched to a gene: 9. Germline lookup yields CDR1 MNHNY and CDR2 SVGAGI (reference sequence). CDR3 residues: CASNNRGVGEKLFF. The CDR3, as DNA: TGTGCCAGCAACAACAGGGGGGTGGGAGAAAAACTGTTTTTT.